A selection of T cell receptor beta chains follows, all from one sample in a study of blood T cell repertoires in COVID-19. Here immunoSEQ multiplex PCR was the method, and the copy in TCRdb shows in-frame clones only, minus some. Among under 250,000 clones, nearly 85% were seen once, and the ten largest hold more than 5.5%. Sequencing was carried out using peripheral blood. These TCRs come from a human donor in a cohort sampled during active COVID-19. The CDR3 runs from the conserved cysteine through the conserved F or W. The order of the fields is J gene, D gene, clone size, V gene, CDR3 protein, CDR3 DNA. D genes are given only for firm matches. Part of the rows lack a size; the others show once, few, many or a class for expanded clones.

TRBJ2-2 | TRBD1 | few | TRBV6-1 | CASSEFFYGTGNTGELFF | TGTGCCAGCAGTGAATTCTTCTACGGGACAGGGAACACCGGGGAGCTGTTTTTT
TRBJ2-1 | TRBD2 | once | TRBV9 | CASSSSGGPGYNEQFF | TGTGCCAGCAGTTCTAGCGGGGGCCCGGGGTACAATGAGCAGTTCTTC
TRBJ2-7 | . | . | TRBV14 | CASSHGHYEQYF | TGTGCCAGCAGCCATGGCCACTACGAGCAGTACTTC
TRBJ2-6 | . | . | TRBV30 | CACGGANVLTF | TGTGCCTGCGGTGGGGCCAACGTCCTGACTTTC
TRBJ1-6 | TRBD1 | . | TRBV5-1 | CASSLKTLGTENSPLHF | TGCGCCAGCAGCTTAAAGACCCTCGGGACAGAAAATTCACCCCTCCACTTT
TRBJ1-5 | . | . | TRBV28 | CASSQGNQPQHF | TGTGCCAGCAGCCAGGGAAATCAGCCCCAGCATTTT
TRBJ2-7 | . | . | TRBV5-4 | CASSLIEGYEQYF | TGTGCCAGCAGCTTGATAGAGGGATATGAGCAGTACTTC
TRBJ2-1 | . | . | TRBV12-5 | CASGLVVQAEQFF | TGTGCTAGTGGTTTGGTAGTTCAGGCAGAGCAGTTCTTC
TRBJ2-2 | . | few | TRBV10-3 | CAISESGVSNTGELFF | TGTGCCATCAGTGAGAGCGGTGTCTCGAACACCGGGGAGCTGTTTTTT
TRBJ2-1 | . | few | TRBV7-9 | CASSLGLADEQFF | TGTGCCAGCAGCCTAGGACTGGCCGATGAGCAGTTCTTC
TRBJ1-1 | TRBD1 | . | TRBV7-9 | CASSYPGQGAAEAFF | TGTGCCAGCAGCTACCCCGGACAGGGGGCTGCTGAAGCTTTCTTT
TRBJ2-7 | . | . | TRBV7-9 | CASSPDRESTIYEQYF | TGTGCCAGCAGCCCCGACCGGGAATCTACAATCTACGAGCAGTACTTC
TRBJ2-3 | . | . | TRBV5-6 | CASSSSRGGDTQYF | TGTGCCAGCAGCTCCTCGAGGGGGGGAGATACGCAGTATTTT
TRBJ2-3 | . | . | TRBV9 | CASSAGWGSSDTQYF | TGTGCCAGCAGCGCCGGGTGGGGCTCGTCGGATACGCAGTATTTT
TRBJ1-6 | TRBD1 | . | TRBV6-2/TRBV6-3 | CASSSSAGTGVSPLHF | TGTGCCAGCAGTTCCTCGGCGGGGACAGGGGTTTCACCCCTCCACTTT
TRBJ2-5 | TRBD1 | . | TRBV27 | CASSRDRGETETQYF | TGTGCCAGCAGTAGGGACAGGGGAGAGACGGAGACCCAGTACTTC
TRBJ2-3 | . | . | TRBV11-3 | CASGGDTDTQYF | TGTGCCAGCGGCGGGGACACAGATACGCAGTATTTT
TRBJ1-2 | TRBD1 | few | TRBV7-9 | CASSPNLRGPGNGYTF | TGTGCCAGCAGCCCTAACCTTAGGGGGCCGGGGAACGGCTACACCTTC
TRBJ2-3 | TRBD2 | . | TRBV5-4 | CASSGGGLTKHTDTQYF | TGTGCCAGCAGCGGGGGGGGACTAACTAAACACACAGATACGCAGTATTTT
TRBJ2-7 | . | . | TRBV10-1 | CASSEVGAEQYF | TGCGCCAGCAGTGAGGTTGGGGCCGAGCAGTACTTC
TRBJ2-2 | TRBD1 | once | TRBV11-2 | CASSRDRGQDGELFF | TGTGCCAGCAGCCGAGACAGGGGGCAGGACGGGGAGCTGTTTTTT
TRBJ2-2 | . | . | TRBV18 | CASSPSNSGELFF | TGTGCCAGCTCACCATCTAACTCCGGGGAGCTGTTTTTT
TRBJ1-5 | . | many | TRBV19 | CAGSPGLNQPQHF | TGTGCTGGAAGTCCGGGACTGAATCAGCCCCAGCATTTT
TRBJ1-1 | . | once | TRBV19 | CASSPLNTEAFF | TGTGCCAGTAGCCCTTTGAACACTGAAGCTTTCTTT
TRBJ2-7 | TRBD1 | once | TRBV20-1 | CSASGDRGRYEQYF | TGCAGTGCTAGTGGGGACAGGGGTCGCTACGAGCAGTACTTC
TRBJ1-1 | . | . | TRBV19 | CASSPPLGMNTEAFF | TGTGCCAGTAGTCCTCCATTGGGCATGAACACTGAAGCTTTCTTT
TRBJ1-1 | . | . | TRBV9 | CASSVATGSNTEAFF | TGTGCCAGCAGCGTAGCGACAGGATCGAACACTGAAGCTTTCTTT